This T cell receptor (beta chain) was retrieved from a study of blood T cell repertoires in COVID-19 (dated by TCRdb to about 2020). As for the study more broadly: Collaborator samples came from the United States, Italy and Spain and covered acute and convalescent phases of COVID-19. The repertoires were released in a freely available public database intended as a resource for research on the immune response to SARS-CoV-2. Where HLA class I and class II types were available, the types were taken from metadata supplied by the sample provider, not from assay-based typing. Samples came from the ongoing ImmuneRACE study (first 160 participants) plus 1,254 subjects from 6 global collaborators. Deeply sampled blood TCRbeta repertoires from subjects exposed to, actively infected with, or recovered from COVID-19 were included in the dataset. Nearly every sample came with metadata listing a de-identified subject ID, COVID-19 status, age in years and sex. The material from the prospective study consisted of cDNA or gDNA derived from T cells, B-cell-depleted T cells, or PBMCs.

As concerns this clone: Its antigen specificity is not known. No base qualities exist here, and no much larger clone lies one base off it.

TCRbeta CDR3 regions were amplified from genomic DNA by means of the immunoSEQ Assay, a bias-controlled multiplex PCR. Per the original workflow: The number of nucleated cells in each sample was estimated by amplification of reference gene primers within the assay. To quantify the absolute abundance of each unique TCRbeta CDR3 rearrangement, sequence reads were collapsed and filtered. For each sample, productive Simpson clonality was calculated as the square root of Simpson's diversity index over productive rearrangements. Sourced from immuneACCESS, this table was stored by TCRdb with only in-frame sequences that have V and J called. A share of the clones is absent; for the studies checked, an unresolved V gene accounts for under half, and the remainder has no known explanation. For V, J and clone size, that table is used; D and trimming come from the DNA. Across this sample there are some 330,000 clones, with roughly four fifths seen only once. The ten largest clones represent about 4.8% of the sample.

In the prospective study, participants were about 18 to 90 years old, resided in around 25 geographic areas of the United States, and were enrolled through a virtual design. To assign participants to cohorts, the prospective study relied on clinical history that participants themselves reported in a screening survey and a study questionnaire. Recovered participants in ImmuneRACE Cohort 3 were defined as having two consecutive negative NP/OP PCR tests, clearance from a healthcare professional, or resolution of symptoms. In the prospective study, mobile phlebotomists collected whole blood, serum and a nasopharyngeal or oropharyngeal swab from each participant. Additional blood draws and questionnaires over an approximately 2-month period could optionally be provided by prospective study participants. Before DNA extraction, blood samples from the prospective study were shipped at room temperature or frozen.

The cysteine opens and the phenylalanine closes a CDR3 of 13 amino acids. Of the read, only the CDR3 DNA is kept; its 39 bases are in frame from base 1. V is pared back by 6 bases and J by 1 base, with 9 bases lying between the germline termini. CDR1 MNHEY and CDR2 SMNVEV are derived from the germline V gene (reference sequence). Points the paper makes about the study in general: How much clinical and demographic metadata was included differed by source and by participant, and the metadata was provided uncurated.

The chain links TRBV27 with TRBJ1-2; the D gene is not confidently resolved. This clonotype was obtained from a woman aged 50 to 60 who had recovered from COVID-19. The sequenced sample was PBMCs or T cells enriched from blood (not recorded which). The DNA sequence is given as TGTGCCAGCAGCCCCCCGGGTAACTATGGCTACACCTTC. Translation gives CASSPPGNYGYTF.